What follows are 12 T cell receptor beta chains derived from one specimen sequenced in a study of OX40 agonist ivuxolimab in advanced cancers. TCRdb's table, derived via immunoSEQ multiplex PCR, lists solely in-frame clones and lacks some. The repertoire holds 70,000 to 80,000 clones, with 92% as singletons. The material was CD4+ or CD8+ T cells sorted from blood, obtained in a trial of the OX40 agonist ivuxolimab. The source of these receptors is an adult with an advanced solid tumor such as melanoma, head and neck, liver or kidney cancer.

The chain is built from TRBV7-8 and TRBJ1-4; a weak D match, TRBD1 (5 bases). Germline V CDR1 and CDR2: SGHVS, FQNEAQ. The CDR3 sequence is 17 residues long. Deletions cut 5 bases from V and 0 bases from J, with 16 bases between. DNA for the CDR3: TGTGCCAGCAGCCTTGGACGACAGCCCTCAACTAATGAAAAACTGTTTTTT. As protein: CASSLGRQPSTNEKLFF.

This sequence joins TRBV4-1 and TRBJ2-7; 7 positions match TRBD1. There are 14 residues in the CDR3. Germline assignment: CDR1 MGHRA and CDR2 YSYEKL. Trimming cost V 2 bases and J 5 bases; bases outside gene matches: 6. In DNA, the CDR3 is TGCGCCAGCAGCCAATTCCTGACAGGGCACGAGCAGTACTTC. It encodes CASSQFLTGHEQYF.

This chain uses TRBV11-2 with TRBJ2-3, with 12 positions matching TRBD2. Looked up from germline, CDR1 is SGHAT and CDR2 is FQNNGV. The V segment lost 1 base and the J segment 5 bases; nucleotides outside the gene matches: 4. The CDR3 length is 16 residues. The CDR3, as DNA: TGTGCCAGCAGCTTAGGGACTAGCGGGACCGGAGATACGCAGTATTTT. Translation: CASSLGTSGTGDTQYF.

The chain has TRBV9 and TRBJ2-1, with TRBD1 matching over 7 bases. CDR1 and CDR2 (germline): SGDLS, YYNGEE. The CDR3 is made up of 15 amino acids. With V trimmed by 4 bases and J by 5 bases, 9 bases remained unmatched. CDR3 sequence: CASSTTTGLHNEQFF. For the CDR3, the DNA is TGTGCCAGCAGCACGACGACAGGGTTACACAATGAGCAGTTCTTC.

This chain joins TRBV23-1 and TRBJ1-4; D uncertain. TRBV23-1 qualifies as an ORF whose function is uncertain. CDR3 length: 18 amino acids. V was cut by 6 bases and J by 1 base, with 21 bases left in between. CDR3 coding DNA: TGCGCCAGCAGGATCGGGGTAGGTAACCTAAGAACTAATGAAAAACTGTTTTTT. Its protein is CASRIGVGNLRTNEKLFF.

The chain uses TRBV7-2 and TRBJ2-1; 14 bases agree with TRBD2. The junction had 7 bases not matched to a gene; V was cut back by 4 bases and J by 8 bases. Germline lookup yields CDR1 SGHTA and CDR2 FQGNSA. This CDR3 region has 16 residues. The CDR3 loop reads CASSSRLAGGVDEQFF. Here the CDR3 DNA reads TGTGCCAGCAGCTCGAGACTAGCGGGAGGGGTCGATGAGCAGTTCTTC.

The chain couples TRBV9 to TRBJ2-7; TRBD2 matches at 8 bases. The CDR3 extends over 16 amino acids. From germline, CDR1 is SGDLS and CDR2 YYNGEE. Trimming cost V 4 bases and J 4 bases; bases outside gene matches: 13. The CDR3 region is CASSPTSGTRRYEQYF. CDR3 coding DNA: TGTGCCAGCAGCCCAACCTCCGGGACTAGGCGATACGAGCAGTACTTC.

The V gene is TRBV5-4, the J gene TRBJ2-5; 12 bases are shared with TRBD2. The CDR3 has 16 amino acids. Germline V gene data show CDR1 as SGHNT and CDR2 as YYREEE (reference sequence). V lost 4 bases to trimming and J lost 4 bases; unmatched junction nucleotides: 8. The CDR3: CASSLGTSGPAETQYF. CDR3 coding DNA: TGTGCCAGCAGCCTAGGGACTAGCGGGCCGGCAGAGACCCAGTACTTC.

The V call is TRBV2, the J call TRBJ1-1; 8 positions agree with TRBD1. V lost 1 base, J lost 3 bases, and 13 bases stayed unmatched. CDR3 length equals 18 residues. CDR1 SNHLY and CDR2 FYNNEI come from the germline V gene. The CDR3 spells CASSEGTGGSMFYTEAFF. In nucleotides, the CDR3 is TGTGCCAGCAGTGAAGGAACAGGGGGTAGTATGTTTTACACTGAAGCTTTCTTT.

The rearrangement joins TRBV9 to TRBJ2-1, with 9 positions matching TRBD2. In germline, CDR1 is SGDLS, CDR2 YYNGEE. Trimming at V came to 3 bases and at J to 6 bases, leaving 1 base not matched to a gene. The CDR3 covers 13 residues. The CDR3 reads CASSELAGNEQFF. CDR3 in DNA: TGTGCCAGCAGCGAACTAGCGGGCAATGAGCAGTTCTTC. The entire variable domain, with the rest obtained from reference TRBV9 and TRBJ2-1, is as follows: DSGVTQTPKHLITATGQRVTLRCSPRSGDLSVYWYQQSLDQGLQFLIQYYNGEERAKGNILERFSAQQFPDLHSELNLSSLELGDSALYFCASSELAGNEQFFGPGTRLTVL.

The chain joins TRBV5-6 to TRBJ1-2; 11 bases map to TRBD1. The CDR3 covers 16 residues. Germline V lookup: CDR1 SGHDT, CDR2 YYEEEE. The trim removed 2 bases at V and 7 bases at J, leaving 10 bases unmatched. CDR3: CASSFGSRTGGSGYTF. CDR3 coding DNA: TGTGCCAGCAGCTTCGGGTCGAGGACAGGGGGCTCTGGCTACACCTTC. The complete variable domain, with remaining parts taken from reference TRBV5-6 and TRBJ1-2, reads DAGVTQSPTHLIKTRGQQVTLRCSPKSGHDTVSWYQQALGQGPQFIFQYYEEEERQRGNFPDRFSGHQFPNYSSELNVNALLLGDSALYLCASSFGSRTGGSGYTFGSGTRLTVV.

This rearrangement joins TRBV6-5 to TRBJ1-5, with TRBD1 matching 7 bases. CDR1 is MNHEY, CDR2 SVGAGI, per germline. The V and J ends lost 8 bases and 3 bases, in that order; junction bases with no gene match: 4. CDR3 length equals 13 residues. The CDR3 nucleotides read TGTGCCAGCGCGGGACAGAACAATCAGCCCCAGCATTTT. This gives the protein CASAGQNNQPQHF.